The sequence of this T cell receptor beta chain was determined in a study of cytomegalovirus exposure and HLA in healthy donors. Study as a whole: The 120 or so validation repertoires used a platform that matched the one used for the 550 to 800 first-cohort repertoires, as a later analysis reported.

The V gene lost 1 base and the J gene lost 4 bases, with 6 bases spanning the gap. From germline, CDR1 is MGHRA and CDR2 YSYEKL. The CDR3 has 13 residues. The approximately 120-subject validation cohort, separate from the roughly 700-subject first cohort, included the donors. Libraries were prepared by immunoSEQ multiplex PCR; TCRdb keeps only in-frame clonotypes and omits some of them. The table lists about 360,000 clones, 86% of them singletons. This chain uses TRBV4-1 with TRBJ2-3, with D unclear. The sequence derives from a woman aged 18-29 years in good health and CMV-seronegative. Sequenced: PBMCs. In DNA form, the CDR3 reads TGCGCCAGCAGCCAAGCCAAGCCAGATACGCAGTATTTT. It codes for CASSQAKPDTQYF.